These 11 T cell receptor beta chains came from one sample sequenced in a study of blood T cell repertoires in COVID-19. Clones were read by immunoSEQ multiplex PCR, and TCRdb kept only the in-frame ones, dropping some. The repertoire consists of 95,000 to 110,000 clones, with roughly 90% occurring once and the leading ten covering 3.5%. The source material was peripheral blood. These receptor sequences come from a woman in her fifties or sixties with acute or convalescent COVID-19.

The V gene is TRBV3-1 (or the pseudogene TRBV3-2), the J gene TRBJ1-1; TRBD1 matches 7 bases. This CDR3 has 14 amino acids. V shed 4 bases, J shed 11 bases, and the junction held 13 bases outside the gene matches. Germline CDR1 is LGHDT and CDR2 is YNNKEL (reference sequence). The CDR3 sequence is CASSLMGQLPGAFF. The CDR3 region has the DNA TGTGCCAGCAGCCTCATGGGACAGCTACCTGGGGCTTTCTTT.

The chain uses TRBV4-1 and TRBJ2-7; D might be TRBD2 (6 bases). CDR1 MGHRA and CDR2 YSYEKL come from the germline V gene. The CDR3 is made up of 13 amino acids. V was pared by 8 bases and J by 3 bases, with 14 bases between. The CDR3 reads CASGRTLDYEQYF. The DNA for the CDR3 is TGCGCCAGCGGGAGGACACTCGACTACGAGCAGTACTTC.

This chain links TRBV5-1 with TRBJ2-1; 10 nucleotides line up with TRBD1. Germline CDR1 and CDR2: SGHRS and YFSETQ. The CDR3 consists of 14 residues. Trimming removed 5 bases from V and 7 bases from J; junction bases left unmatched: 6. The CDR3, as DNA: TGCGCCAGCAGGGGGGGACAGGGGAAGAATGAGCAGTTCTTC. It encodes CASRGGQGKNEQFF.

The chain joins TRBV2 to TRBJ1-6, with 8 bases lining up with TRBD1. The V segment lost 5 bases and the J segment 7 bases; nucleotides outside the gene matches: 7. The CDR3 is 15 amino acids. Germline V CDR1 and CDR2: SNHLY, FYNNEI. This CDR3 reads CASSPQGARNSPLHF. The CDR3 DNA sequence: TGTGCCAGCAGTCCCCAGGGGGCTCGGAATTCACCCCTCCACTTT.

This chain joins TRBV3-1 (or the pseudogene TRBV3-2) and TRBJ2-5; TRBD1 is a possible D gene (5 bases). Germline V gives CDR1 LGHDT, CDR2 YNNKEL (reference sequence). The CDR3 has 15 residues. Trimming left V 2 bases short and J 3 bases short, with 13 bases between. CDR3 in DNA: TGTGCCAGCAGCCAATCGCCGCAGGGCGAAGAGACCCAGTACTTC. Its translation is CASSQSPQGEETQYF.

This clone showed up just once. V usage is TRBV5-6 and J usage is TRBJ2-1; TRBD2 matches at 8 bases. Looked up from germline, CDR1 is SGHDT and CDR2 is YYEEEE. The CDR3 runs 17 residues. Trimming at V came to 4 bases and at J to 6 bases, leaving 15 bases not matched to a gene. In nucleotides, the CDR3 is TGTGCCAGCAGCCGGGCCCTACGAGCGGGAGTCCGCAATGAGCAGTTCTTC. Protein product: CASSRALRAGVRNEQFF.

This clone has a single count. This chain uses TRBV7-8 with TRBJ2-7, with 9 bases lining up with TRBD1. CDR3 length equals 14 residues. Unmatched junction bases numbered 2, after V lost 2 bases and J lost 3 bases. Germline lookup yields CDR1 SGHVS and CDR2 FQNEAQ. DNA of the CDR3: TGTGCCAGCAGCTTAACGGGACAGGGCTACGAGCAGTACTTC. Translation gives CASSLTGQGYEQYF.

This rearrangement joins TRBV29-1 to TRBJ1-2, with D tentatively TRBD1 (6 bases). Per the germline V gene, CDR1 is SQVTM and CDR2 is ANQGSEA. Trimming took 3 bases from V and 8 from J, leaving 16 bases between them. This CDR3 contains 13 residues. DNA of the CDR3: TGCAGCGTTGACCTCCGGGGGGCTGGAGGCTACACCTTC. As protein: CSVDLRGAGGYTF.

J is TRBJ2-1 and V is TRBV6-1; D unclear. This CDR3 has 12 residues. Trimming took 2 bases from V and 9 from J, leaving 8 bases between them. Per germline, CDR1 MNHNS and CDR2 SASEGT. CDR3 region: CASSEPPSEQFF. The CDR3 DNA sequence: TGTGCCAGCAGTGAACCACCCAGTGAGCAGTTCTTC.

The CDR3 sequence: CASSSGTAYSPLHF. The CDR3 DNA sequence: TGTGCCAGCAGCTCCGGGACAGCGTATTCACCCCTCCACTTT. The rearrangement joins TRBV5-6 to TRBJ1-6; 7 bases map to TRBD1. Germline CDR1 reads SGHDT; CDR2 reads YYEEEE. The trim removed 3 bases at V and 8 bases at J, leaving 5 bases unmatched. The CDR3 loop spans 14 amino acids.

This sequence joins TRBV5-1 and TRBJ2-1; TRBD2 aligns across 7 bases. Germline CDR1 reads SGHRS; CDR2 reads YFSETQ. V was pared by 1 base and J by 7 bases, with 5 bases of the junction left unmatched. The CDR3 sequence is 14 residues long. The CDR3 sequence is CASSLSQGGNEQFF. CDR3 coding DNA: TGCGCCAGCAGCTTGAGTCAGGGAGGGAATGAGCAGTTCTTC.